The clone carrying this T cell receptor (beta chain) was seen at least ten times. The data were produced by immunoSEQ multiplex PCR, yet TCRdb's version contains in-frame clones alone and is incomplete. The repertoire holds about 130,000 clones, 80% to 90% seen once, with 6.2% in the top ten. This record comes from a study of cytomegalovirus exposure and HLA in healthy donors. About the research overall: The same platform was used for the 120 validation repertoires and the roughly 600 first-cohort repertoires, a later analysis reported.

V lost 1 base to trimming and J lost 5 bases, with 9 bases between them. Germline values: CDR1 MDHEN, CDR2 SYDVKM. This CDR3 is 13 amino acids long. The sequence came from a woman in her twenties or thirties in good health and CMV-seropositive. The gene calls are TRBV28 and TRBJ2-7, with a possible D match to TRBD2 (6 bases). The sample was PBMCs. CDR3 region: CASSLYGRHEQYF. DNA for the CDR3: TGTGCCAGCAGTTTATACGGGAGACACGAGCAGTACTTC.